This T cell receptor (beta chain) comes out of a study of blood T cells in healthy people across ages. A second PCR of roughly 7 to 11 cycles used a sample-barcoded 5' primer and a J-beta primer mix. All samples yielded 3 million or more CDR3-containing paired-end reads. TCRdb re-called the 5' RACE reads with MiXCR, one entry per CDR3 protein. The sample yields around 1.7 million distinct CDR3 sequences, approximately 30% seen once. With 6 bases clipped from V and 2 bases from J, the junction kept 10 bases outside the gene matches. The CDR3 runs to 15 residues. Germline CDR1 KGHSH, CDR2 LQKENI. This clonotype appeared a few times.

The receptor was derived from a woman aged 25 to 39 in good health. This sequence joins TRBV18 and TRBJ2-7, with 7 bases aligning to TRBD2. Sequenced sample: blood. CDR3 region: CASSPSGNRPYEQYF. In DNA, the CDR3 is TGTGCCAGCTCGCCCAGCGGGAATCGCCCCTACGAGCAGTACTTC.